One and the same sample provided the 2 T cell receptor beta chains below, sequenced in a study of neurological immune-mediated disorders. Time point meaning: longitudinal time-point 2. MiXCR, run by TCRdb on the 5' RACE reads, gives a single entry per CDR3 protein. The sample consists of over 75,000 distinct CDR3 sequences, more than 5% of them appearing once. Material for sequencing was PBMCs. The receptors originated from a woman in her fifties or sixties with multiple sclerosis.

The V and J genes are TRBV20-1 and TRBJ2-1; D tentatively reads TRBD1 or TRBD2 (5 bases each). This CDR3 is 15 amino acids long. V lost 5 bases and J lost 6, with 20 bases in between. Germline CDR1 is DFQATT and CDR2 is SNEGSKA (reference sequence). As DNA, the CDR3 is TGCAGTGCTTGGGGGTCGGGAAATTTAGTCAATGAGCAGTTCTTC. Amino acids: CSAWGSGNLVNEQFF.

At least ten counts were recorded for this clonotype. The V and J genes are TRBV15 and TRBJ2-3; 7 bases align to TRBD1. The CDR3 covers 17 residues. Per the germline V gene, CDR1 is LNHNV and CDR2 is YYDKDF (reference sequence). V lost 0 bases, J lost 7 bases, and 13 bases stayed unmatched. The CDR3 coding sequence is TGTGCCACCAGCAGAGACTCCCCGACAGGGATAAGGAATACGCAGTATTTT. This gives the protein CATSRDSPTGIRNTQYF.